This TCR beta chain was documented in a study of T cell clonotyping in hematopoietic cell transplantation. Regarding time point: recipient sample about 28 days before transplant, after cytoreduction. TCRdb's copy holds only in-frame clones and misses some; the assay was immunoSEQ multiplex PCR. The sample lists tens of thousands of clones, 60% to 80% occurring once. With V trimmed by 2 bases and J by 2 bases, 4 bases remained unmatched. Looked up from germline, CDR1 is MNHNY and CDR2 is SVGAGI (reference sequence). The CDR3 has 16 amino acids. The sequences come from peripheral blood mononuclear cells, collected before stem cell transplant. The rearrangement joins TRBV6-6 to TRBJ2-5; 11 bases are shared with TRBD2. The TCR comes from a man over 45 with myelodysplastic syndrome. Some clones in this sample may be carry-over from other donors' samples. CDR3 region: CASSYPGLAGQETQYF. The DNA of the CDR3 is TGTGCCAGCAGTTACCCCGGACTAGCGGGTCAAGAGACCCAGTACTTC.